This entry features one T cell receptor beta chain sequence. No antigen is known for it. The CDR3 consists of 13 residues. V lost 6 bases, J lost 4 bases, and 10 bases lay in between. Germline loops: CDR1 LGHDT, CDR2 YNNKEL (reference sequence). Profiled with immunoSEQ multiplex PCR; TCRdb holds only in-frame clones, not every one. The sample holds over 120,000 clones, just over 90% seen once. This sample is part of a study of T cell responses to AZD1222 COVID-19 vaccine. Regarding the study as a whole: Following two doses of AZD1222, Spike-specific TCR breadth and depth rose. Nearly half of spike-specific TCRs reportedly target variant regions that are unmutated in the B.1.351 and B.1.1.7 variants.

The chain recombines TRBV3-1 (or the pseudogene TRBV3-2) with TRBJ2-1; D gene ambiguous. Sequenced material: peripheral blood, taken on day 0 of AZD1222 vaccination. The sequence was obtained from an adult in good health. Here the CDR3 DNA reads TGTGCCAGCAGTTTCTCCTCTTACAATGAGCAGTTCTTC. Translation gives CASSFSSYNEQFF.